The following is a T cell receptor beta chain sequence with its context. These data come from a study of CD8+ T cells in alopecia areata. About the study: Twice daily, treated patients received 5 to 10 mg of oral tofacitinib.

The CDR3 extends over 14 amino acids. The ends were cut back, 1 base at V and 10 bases at J, with 14 bases in the middle. Germline CDR1 and CDR2: LGHNA and YNFKEQ. TCR sequencing used cDNA made by reverse transcription of extracted RNA. Clones were read by immunoSEQ multiplex PCR, and TCRdb kept only the in-frame ones, dropping some. The sample yields about 150,000 clones, roughly 44% seen once. The chain joins TRBV4-2 to TRBJ2-1; D is possibly TRBD1 (6 bases). The sequencing input was CD4+ T cells sorted from blood. The TCR sequence derives from a human donor with alopecia areata. In DNA, the CDR3 is TGTGCCAGCAGCCAAGGGGACACAAGAATGGAGCAGTTCTTC. It encodes CASSQGDTRMEQFF.